A selection of T cell receptor beta chains follows, all from one sample in a study of blood T cell repertoires in COVID-19. This table comes from immunoSEQ multiplex PCR, and its TCRdb copy is limited to in-frame clones, with some not included. Of a few hundred thousand clones listed, about 90% are singletons. The sample comprised peripheral blood. Receptors were obtained from a woman aged 45-65 years with COVID-19, enrolled during active disease. Each CDR3 is given with its conserved first and last residue. The D gene is left open where the match is weak.

>TRBJ1-5|TRBV5-1|NA|16
TGCGCCAGCAGCTTGGACCCCTTGGGGGGGAGACAGCCCCAGCATTTT
CASSLDPLGGRQPQHF
>TRBJ1-6|TRBV28|NA|12
TGTGCCACCCTTACAGGGACTTCACCCCTCCACTTT
CATLTGTSPLHF
>TRBJ1-5|TRBV30|NA|15
TGTGCCTGGAGTGAAGGGAGGGGCTCCCAGGTACCCCAGCATTTT
CAWSEGRGSQVPQHF
>TRBJ1-5|TRBV2|NA|13
TGTGCCAGCAGTGTCTATAGCAATCAGCCCCAGCATTTT
CASSVYSNQPQHF
>TRBJ2-7|TRBV30|TRBD1|14
TGTGCCTGGGGAAGGGACAGGGGGCGGTACGAGCAGTACTTC
CAWGRDRGRYEQYF
>TRBJ2-1|TRBV19|TRBD1|16
TGTGCCAGTAGCGGGAGGACAGGGGGTACCTACAATGAGCAGTTCTTC
CASSGRTGGTYNEQFF
>TRBJ1-4|TRBV10-2|NA|12
TGCGCCAGCAAAGACAGTGTTGAAAAACTGTTTTTT
CASKDSVEKLFF
>TRBJ2-2|TRBV5-1|NA|16
TGCGCCAGCAGCTCTTCGCGGGGACCGAACACCGGGGAGCTGTTTTTT
CASSSSRGPNTGELFF
>TRBJ2-4|TRBV5-1|NA|15
TGCGCCAGCAGCTGGGGGCTTCTAGCCAAAAACATTCAGTACTTC
CASSWGLLAKNIQYF
>TRBJ2-3|TRBV18|NA|12
TGTGCCAGCTGTAAACGGGAAGATACGCAGTATTTT
CASCKREDTQYF